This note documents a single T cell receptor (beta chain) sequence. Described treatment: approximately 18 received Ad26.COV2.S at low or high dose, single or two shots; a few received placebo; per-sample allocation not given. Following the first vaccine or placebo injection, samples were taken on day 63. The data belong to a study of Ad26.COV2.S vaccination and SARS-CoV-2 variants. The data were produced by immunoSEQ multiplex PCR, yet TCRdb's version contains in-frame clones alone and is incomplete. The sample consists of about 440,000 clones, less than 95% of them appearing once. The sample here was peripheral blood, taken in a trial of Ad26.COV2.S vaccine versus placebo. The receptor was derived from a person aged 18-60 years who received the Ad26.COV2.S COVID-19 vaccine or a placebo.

Here the CDR3 reads CASSTGGDLAQPQHF. CDR3 coding DNA: TGTGCCAGTAGTACGGGGGGGGACCTGGCCCAGCCCCAGCATTTT. This chain connects TRBV19 to TRBJ1-5, with a tentative D call TRBD1 (5 bases). V lost 4 bases and J 7 bases, leaving 17 bases between the germline ends. The CDR3 covers 15 residues. Germline CDR1 is LNHDA and CDR2 is SQIVND (reference sequence).